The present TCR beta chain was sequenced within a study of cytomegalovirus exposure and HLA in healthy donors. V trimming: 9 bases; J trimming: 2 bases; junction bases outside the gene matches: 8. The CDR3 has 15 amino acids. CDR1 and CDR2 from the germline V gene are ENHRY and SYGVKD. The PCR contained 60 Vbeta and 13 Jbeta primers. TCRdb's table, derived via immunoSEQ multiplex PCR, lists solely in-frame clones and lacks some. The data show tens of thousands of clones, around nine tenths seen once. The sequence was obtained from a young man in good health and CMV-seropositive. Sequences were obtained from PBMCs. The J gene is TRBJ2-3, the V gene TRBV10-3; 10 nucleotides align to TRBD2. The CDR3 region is CAIGLAEISTDTQYF. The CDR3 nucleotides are TGTGCCATTGGACTAGCGGAAATTTCCACAGATACGCAGTATTTT.